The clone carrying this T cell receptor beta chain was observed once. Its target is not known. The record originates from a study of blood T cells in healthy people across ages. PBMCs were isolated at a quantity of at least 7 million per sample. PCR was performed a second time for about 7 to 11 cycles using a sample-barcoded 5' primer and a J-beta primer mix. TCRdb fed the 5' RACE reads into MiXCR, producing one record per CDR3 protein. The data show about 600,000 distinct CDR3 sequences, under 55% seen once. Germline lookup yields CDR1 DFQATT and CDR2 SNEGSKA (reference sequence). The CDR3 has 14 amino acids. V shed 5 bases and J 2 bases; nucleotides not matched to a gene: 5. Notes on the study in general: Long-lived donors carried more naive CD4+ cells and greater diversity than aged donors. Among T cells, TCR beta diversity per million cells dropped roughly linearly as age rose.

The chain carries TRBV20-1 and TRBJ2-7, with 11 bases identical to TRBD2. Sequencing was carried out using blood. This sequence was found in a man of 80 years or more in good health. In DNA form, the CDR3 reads TGCAGTGCTGCTACTAGCGGGGGTGCCTACGAGCAGTACTTC. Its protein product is CSAATSGGAYEQYF.